This T cell receptor (beta chain) was captured in a study of cytomegalovirus exposure and HLA in healthy donors. General study findings and limits: Being indistinguishable, some V segments were excluded, TRBV6-2 and TRBV6-3 among them. Accurate prediction of most subjects' HLA-A and HLA-B alleles from TCR beta sequences was reported. Later analysis identified a missense DCLRE1C variant that was linked to TCR beta V- and J-gene trimming.

PCR employed 60 Vbeta and 13 Jbeta primers. Clones were read by immunoSEQ multiplex PCR, and TCRdb kept only the in-frame ones, dropping some. The table has over 150,000 clones, around 88% seen once; the top ten hold approximately 0.85%. To note about this clone: Its antigen is unknown.

V shed 6 bases and J shed 6 bases, with 20 bases lying between them. Germline CDR1 LNHDA, CDR2 SQIVND (reference sequence). The CDR3 consists of 15 residues. This TCR derives from a woman under 40 in good health and CMV-seronegative. The chain uses TRBV19 and TRBJ1-1, with D maybe TRBD1 (5 bases). Sequenced: PBMCs. CDR3 loop: CASRVEGRISAEAFF. The CDR3 nucleotides read TGTGCCAGTAGGGTGGAGGGGAGAATATCGGCTGAAGCTTTCTTT.